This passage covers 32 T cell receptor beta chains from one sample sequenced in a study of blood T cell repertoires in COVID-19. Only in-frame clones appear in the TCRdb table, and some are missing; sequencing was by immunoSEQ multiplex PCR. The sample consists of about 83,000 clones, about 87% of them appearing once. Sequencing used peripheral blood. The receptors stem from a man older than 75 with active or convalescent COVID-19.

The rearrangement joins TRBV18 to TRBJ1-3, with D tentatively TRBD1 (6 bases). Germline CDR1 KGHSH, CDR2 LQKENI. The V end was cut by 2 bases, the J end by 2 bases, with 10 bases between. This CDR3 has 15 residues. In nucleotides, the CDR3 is TGTGCCAGCTCACCAGTACAGGGCCCTGGAAACACCATATATTTT. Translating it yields CASSPVQGPGNTIYF.

For the CDR3, the DNA is TGTGCCACAGGGGCCCCCGGGAGCAATCAGCCCCAGCATTTT. Protein: CATGAPGSNQPQHF. The chain couples TRBV10-3 to TRBJ1-5, with D tentatively TRBD1 (6 bases). Between the trimmed V and J ends, which lost 10 bases and 1 base, there was a span of 14 bases. The germline gives CDR1 ENHRY, CDR2 SYGVKD. The CDR3 spans 14 residues.

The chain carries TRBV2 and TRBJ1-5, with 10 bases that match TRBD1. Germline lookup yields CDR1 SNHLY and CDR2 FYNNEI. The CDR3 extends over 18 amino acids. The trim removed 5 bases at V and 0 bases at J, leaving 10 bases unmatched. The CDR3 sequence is CASSKDRGGPYSNQPQHF. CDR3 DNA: TGTGCCAGCAGTAAGGACAGGGGGGGTCCCTATAGCAATCAGCCCCAGCATTTT.

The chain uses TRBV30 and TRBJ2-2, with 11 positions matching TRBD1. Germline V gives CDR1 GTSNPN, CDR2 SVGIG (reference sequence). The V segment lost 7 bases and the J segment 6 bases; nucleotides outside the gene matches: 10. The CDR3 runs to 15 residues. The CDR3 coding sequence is TGTGCCTCAAACTGGGACAGGGGGTTAGCCGGGGAGCTGTTTTTT. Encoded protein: CASNWDRGLAGELFF.

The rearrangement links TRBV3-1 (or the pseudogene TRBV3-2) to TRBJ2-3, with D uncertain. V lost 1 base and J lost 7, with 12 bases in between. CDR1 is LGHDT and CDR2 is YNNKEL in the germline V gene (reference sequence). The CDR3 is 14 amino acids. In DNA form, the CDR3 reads TGTGCCAGCAGCCAAGCTCCTAGTGGTTATACGCAGTATTTT. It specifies CASSQAPSGYTQYF.

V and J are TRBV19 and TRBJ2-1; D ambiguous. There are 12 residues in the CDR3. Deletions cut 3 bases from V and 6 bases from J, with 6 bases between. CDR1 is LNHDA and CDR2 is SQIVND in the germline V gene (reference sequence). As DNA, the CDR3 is TGTGCCAGTAGTATCCGGTCCAATGAGCAGTTCTTC. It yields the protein CASSIRSNEQFF.

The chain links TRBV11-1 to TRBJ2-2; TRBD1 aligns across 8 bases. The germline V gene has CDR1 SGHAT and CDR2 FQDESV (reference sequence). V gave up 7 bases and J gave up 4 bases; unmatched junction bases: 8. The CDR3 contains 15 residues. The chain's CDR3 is CASTRTGSPTGELFF. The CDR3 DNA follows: TGTGCCAGCACGAGGACAGGGAGTCCCACCGGGGAGCTGTTTTTT. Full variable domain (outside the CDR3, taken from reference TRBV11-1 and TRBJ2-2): EAEVAQSPRYKITEKSQAVAFWCDPISGHATLYWYRQILGQGPELLVQFQDESVVDDSQLPKDRFSAERLKGVDSTLKIQPAELGDSAMYLCASTRTGSPTGELFFGEGSRLTVL.

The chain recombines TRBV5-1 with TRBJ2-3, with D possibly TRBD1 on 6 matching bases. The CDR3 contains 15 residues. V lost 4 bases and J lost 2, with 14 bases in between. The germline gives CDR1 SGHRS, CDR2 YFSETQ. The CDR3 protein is CASSDHRALTDTQYF. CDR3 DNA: TGCGCCAGCAGCGATCACAGGGCCCTCACAGATACGCAGTATTTT. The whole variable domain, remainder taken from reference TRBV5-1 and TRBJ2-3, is KAGVTQTPRYLIKTRGQQVTLSCSPISGHRSVSWYQQTPGQGLQFLFEYFSETQRNKGNFPGRFSGRQFSNSRSEMNVSTLELGDSALYLCASSDHRALTDTQYFGPGTRLTVL.

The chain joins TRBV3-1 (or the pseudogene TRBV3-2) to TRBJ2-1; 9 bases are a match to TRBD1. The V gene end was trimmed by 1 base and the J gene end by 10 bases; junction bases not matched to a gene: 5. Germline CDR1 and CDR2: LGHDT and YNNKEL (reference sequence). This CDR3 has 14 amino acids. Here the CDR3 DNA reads TGTGCCAGCAGCCAAGCCGGGACAGGGAACGAGCAGTTCTTC. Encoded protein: CASSQAGTGNEQFF.

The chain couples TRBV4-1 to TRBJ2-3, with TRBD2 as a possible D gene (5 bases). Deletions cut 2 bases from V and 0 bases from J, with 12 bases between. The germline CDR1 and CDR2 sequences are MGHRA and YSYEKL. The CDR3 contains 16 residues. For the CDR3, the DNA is TGCGCCAGCAGCCAACGGGGTGGGATCAGCACAGATACGCAGTATTTT. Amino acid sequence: CASSQRGGISTDTQYF.

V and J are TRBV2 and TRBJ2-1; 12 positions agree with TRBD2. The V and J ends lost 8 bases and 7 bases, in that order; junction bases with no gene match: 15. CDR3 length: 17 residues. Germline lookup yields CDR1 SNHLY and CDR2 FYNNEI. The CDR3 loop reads CASQTGLAGGLLNEQFF. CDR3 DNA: TGTGCCAGCCAAACGGGGCTAGCGGGGGGGCTCCTAAATGAGCAGTTCTTC. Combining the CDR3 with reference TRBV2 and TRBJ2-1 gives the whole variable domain EPEVTQTPSHQVTQMGQEVILRCVPISNHLYFYWYRQILGQKVEFLVSFYNNEISEKSEIFDDQFSVERPDGSNFTLKIRSTKLEDSAMYFCASQTGLAGGLLNEQFFGPGTRLTVL.

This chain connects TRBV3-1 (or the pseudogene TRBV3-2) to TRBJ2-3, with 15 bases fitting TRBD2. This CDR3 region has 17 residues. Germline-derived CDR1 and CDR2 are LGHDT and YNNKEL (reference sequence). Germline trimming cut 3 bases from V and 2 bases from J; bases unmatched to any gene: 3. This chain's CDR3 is CASSHWTSGGATDTQYF. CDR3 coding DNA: TGTGCCAGCAGCCACTGGACTAGCGGGGGGGCCACAGATACGCAGTATTTT.

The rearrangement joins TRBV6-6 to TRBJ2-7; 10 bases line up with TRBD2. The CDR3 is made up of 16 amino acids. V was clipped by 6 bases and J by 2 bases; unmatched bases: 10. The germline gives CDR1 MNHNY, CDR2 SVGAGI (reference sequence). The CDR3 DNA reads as TGTGCCAGCAGGGATTTTAGCGGGGGGCGGACCTACGAGCAGTACGTC. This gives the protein CASRDFSGGRTYEQYV.

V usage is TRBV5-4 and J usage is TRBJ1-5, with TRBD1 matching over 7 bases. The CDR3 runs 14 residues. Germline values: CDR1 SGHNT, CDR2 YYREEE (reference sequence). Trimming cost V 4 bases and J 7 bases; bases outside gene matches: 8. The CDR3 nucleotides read TGTGCCAGCAGCCTTGACAGGGCTCAACAGCCCCAGCATTTT. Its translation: CASSLDRAQQPQHF.

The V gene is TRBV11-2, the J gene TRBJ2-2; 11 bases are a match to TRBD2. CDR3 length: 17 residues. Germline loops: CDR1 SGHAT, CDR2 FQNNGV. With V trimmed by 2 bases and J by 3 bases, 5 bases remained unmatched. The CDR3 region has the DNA TGTGCCAGCAGCTTACTCGCTAGCGGGGGGTACACCGGGGAGCTGTTTTTT. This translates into CASSLLASGGYTGELFF.

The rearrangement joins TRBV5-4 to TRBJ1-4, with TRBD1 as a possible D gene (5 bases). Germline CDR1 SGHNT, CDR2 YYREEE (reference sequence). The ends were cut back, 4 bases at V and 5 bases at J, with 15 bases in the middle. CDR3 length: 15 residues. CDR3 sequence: CASSQYGGRNEKLFF. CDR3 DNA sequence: TGTGCCAGCAGCCAGTACGGGGGAAGGAATGAAAAACTGTTTTTT.

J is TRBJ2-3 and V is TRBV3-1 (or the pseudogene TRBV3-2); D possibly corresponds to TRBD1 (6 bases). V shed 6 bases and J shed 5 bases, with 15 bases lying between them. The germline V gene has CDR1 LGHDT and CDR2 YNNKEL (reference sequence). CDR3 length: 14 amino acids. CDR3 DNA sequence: TGTGCCAGCAGTTGGGGGCTTCGTAGAGATACGCAGTATTTT. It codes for CASSWGLRRDTQYF.

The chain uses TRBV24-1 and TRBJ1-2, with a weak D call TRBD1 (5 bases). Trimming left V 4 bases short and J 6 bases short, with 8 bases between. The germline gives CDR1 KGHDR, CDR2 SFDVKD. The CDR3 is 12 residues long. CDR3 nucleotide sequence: TGTGCCACCAGTGAACCAGGGCATGGCTACACCTTC. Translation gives CATSEPGHGYTF.

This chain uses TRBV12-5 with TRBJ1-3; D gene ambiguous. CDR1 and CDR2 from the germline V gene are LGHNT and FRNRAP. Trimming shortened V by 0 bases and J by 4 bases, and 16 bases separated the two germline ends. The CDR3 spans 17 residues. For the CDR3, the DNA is TGTGCTAGTGGTTTGGTCGTAGGCCGGGAAACCGGAAACACCATATATTTT. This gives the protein CASGLVVGRETGNTIYF.

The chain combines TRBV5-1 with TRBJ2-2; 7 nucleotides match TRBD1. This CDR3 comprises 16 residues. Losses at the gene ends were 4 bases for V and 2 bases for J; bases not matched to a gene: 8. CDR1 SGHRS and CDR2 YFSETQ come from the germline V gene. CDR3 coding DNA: TGCGCCAGCAGCCTAGACGGGACAGAAAACACCGGGGAGCTGTTTTTT. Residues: CASSLDGTENTGELFF.

CDR3 nucleotides: TGCAGCGTGTCTAATATGAACACTGAAGCTTTCTTT. Encoded protein: CSVSNMNTEAFF. The chain uses TRBV29-1 and TRBJ1-1; D ambiguous. There are 12 residues in the CDR3. Trimming took 6 bases from V and 0 from J, leaving 8 bases between them. Looked up from germline, CDR1 is SQVTM and CDR2 is ANQGSEA.

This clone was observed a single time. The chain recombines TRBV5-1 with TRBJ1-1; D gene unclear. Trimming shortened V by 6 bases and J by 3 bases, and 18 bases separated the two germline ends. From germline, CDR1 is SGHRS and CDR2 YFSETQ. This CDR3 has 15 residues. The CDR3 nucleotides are TGCGCCAGCAAATCCCCGGGTCAGTATGACACTGAAGCTTTCTTT. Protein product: CASKSPGQYDTEAFF.

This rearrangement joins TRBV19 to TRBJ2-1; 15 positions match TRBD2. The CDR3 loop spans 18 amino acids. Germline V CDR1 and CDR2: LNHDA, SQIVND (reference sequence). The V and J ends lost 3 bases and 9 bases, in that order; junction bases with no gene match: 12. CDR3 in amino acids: CASSIGIFGLAGGGEQFF. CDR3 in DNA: TGTGCCAGTAGTATCGGAATTTTTGGACTAGCGGGAGGGGGTGAGCAGTTCTTC.

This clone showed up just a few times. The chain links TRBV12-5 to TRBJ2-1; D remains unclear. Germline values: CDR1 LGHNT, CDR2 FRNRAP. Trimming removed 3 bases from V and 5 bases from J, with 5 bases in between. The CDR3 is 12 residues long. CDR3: CASGFIDNEQFF. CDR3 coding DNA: TGTGCTAGTGGTTTCATAGACAATGAGCAGTTCTTC.

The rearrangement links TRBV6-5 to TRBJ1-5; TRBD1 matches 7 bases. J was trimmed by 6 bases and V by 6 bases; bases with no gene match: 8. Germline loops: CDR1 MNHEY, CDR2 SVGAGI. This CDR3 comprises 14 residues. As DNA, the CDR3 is TGTGCCAGCAGCTCCGGAGACAGGGCTCAGCCCCAGCATTTT. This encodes CASSSGDRAQPQHF.

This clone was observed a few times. The CDR3 sequence is CASSVGGPQHF. CDR3 coding DNA: TGTGCCAGTTCGGTCGGGGGGCCCCAGCATTTT. The V call is TRBV19, the J call TRBJ1-5, with D maybe TRBD1 (5 bases). The ends were cut back, 8 bases at V and 9 bases at J, with 11 bases in the middle. The CDR3 totals 11 residues. Germline V lookup: CDR1 LNHDA, CDR2 SQIVND (reference sequence).

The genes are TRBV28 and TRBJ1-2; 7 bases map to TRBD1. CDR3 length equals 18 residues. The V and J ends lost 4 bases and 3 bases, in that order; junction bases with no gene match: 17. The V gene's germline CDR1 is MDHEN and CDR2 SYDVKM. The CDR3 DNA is TGTGCCAGCAGTTCAATCCCCTCCGGGACAGTTTTCGACTATGGCTACACCTTC. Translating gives CASSSIPSGTVFDYGYTF.

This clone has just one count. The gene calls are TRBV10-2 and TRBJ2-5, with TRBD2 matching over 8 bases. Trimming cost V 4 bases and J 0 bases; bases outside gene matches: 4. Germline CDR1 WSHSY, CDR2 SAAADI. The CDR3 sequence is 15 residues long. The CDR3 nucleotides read TGCGCCAGCAGTGTGGCGGGAGGAAACCAAGAGACCCAGTACTTC. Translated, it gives CASSVAGGNQETQYF.

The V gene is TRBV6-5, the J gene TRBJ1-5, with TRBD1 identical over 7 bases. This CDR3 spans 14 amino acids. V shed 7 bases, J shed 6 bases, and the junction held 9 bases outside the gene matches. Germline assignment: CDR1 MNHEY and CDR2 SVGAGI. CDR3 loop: CASTRTQGVQPQHF. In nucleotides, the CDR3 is TGTGCCAGCACCCGAACGCAGGGGGTTCAGCCCCAGCATTTT.

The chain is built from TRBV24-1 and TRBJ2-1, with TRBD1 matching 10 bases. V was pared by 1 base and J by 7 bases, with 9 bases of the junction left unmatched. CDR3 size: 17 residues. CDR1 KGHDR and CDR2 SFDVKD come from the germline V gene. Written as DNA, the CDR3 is TGTGCCACCAGTGATTTTTCCGGGACAGGGGTCCTAAATGAGCAGTTCTTC. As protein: CATSDFSGTGVLNEQFF.

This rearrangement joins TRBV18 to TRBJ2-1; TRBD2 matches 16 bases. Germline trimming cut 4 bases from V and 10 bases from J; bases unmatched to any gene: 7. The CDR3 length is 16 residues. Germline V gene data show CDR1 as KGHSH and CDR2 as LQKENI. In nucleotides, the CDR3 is TGTGCCAGCTCACTATCCGGGACTAGCGGGAGGGGCGAGCAGTTCTTC. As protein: CASSLSGTSGRGEQFF.

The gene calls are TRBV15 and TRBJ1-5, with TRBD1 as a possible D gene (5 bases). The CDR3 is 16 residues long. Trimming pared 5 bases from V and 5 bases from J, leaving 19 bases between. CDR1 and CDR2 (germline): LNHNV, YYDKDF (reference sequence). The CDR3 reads CATSGLGGWEDQPQHF. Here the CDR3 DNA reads TGTGCCACCAGCGGTCTGGGGGGGTGGGAAGATCAGCCCCAGCATTTT.